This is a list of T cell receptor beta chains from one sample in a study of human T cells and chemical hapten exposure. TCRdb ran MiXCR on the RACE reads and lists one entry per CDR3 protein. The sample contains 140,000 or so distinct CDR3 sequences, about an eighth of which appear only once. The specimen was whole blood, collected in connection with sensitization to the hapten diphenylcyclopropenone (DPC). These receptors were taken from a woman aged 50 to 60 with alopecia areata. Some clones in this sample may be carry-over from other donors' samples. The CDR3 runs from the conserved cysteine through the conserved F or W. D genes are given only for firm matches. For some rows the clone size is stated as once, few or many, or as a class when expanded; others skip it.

CASSSGLSGNQPQHF,TGTGCCAGCAGTTCGGGACTCAGTGGGAATCAGCCCCAGCATTTT,-,TRBJ1-5,TRBV2,15,-
CASSQDRRDSYEQYF,TGTGCCAGCAGCCAAGATAGGAGGGACTCTTACGAGCAGTACTTC,-,TRBJ2-7,TRBV14,15,-
CSARGGGYSNQPQHF,TGCAGTGCTAGAGGAGGTGGATATAGCAATCAGCCCCAGCATTTT,-,TRBJ1-5,TRBV20-1,15,-
CASSYSGDRLKTDTQYF,TGTGCCAGCAGTTACTCGGGAGACCGGTTAAAAACAGATACGCAGTATTTT,-,TRBJ2-3,TRBV6-8,17,-
CASSLGSTGTLYEQYF,TGTGCCAGCAGCTTAGGAAGCACAGGGACTCTCTACGAGCAGTACTTC,-,TRBJ2-7,TRBV7-2,16,few
CASSLGGMNTEAFF,TGTGCCAGCAGTTTGGGGGGAATGAACACTGAAGCTTTCTTT,-,TRBJ1-1,TRBV7-9,14,many
CAWRGQSNSPLHF,TGTGCCTGGAGAGGACAGTCTAATTCACCCCTCCACTTT,-,TRBJ1-6,TRBV30,13,-
CASSFDRENEQFF,TGTGCCAGCAGTTTCGACAGGGAAAATGAGCAGTTCTTC,TRBD1,TRBJ2-1,TRBV12-3/TRBV12-4,13,-
CASSLTLAGHGELFF,TGTGCCAGCAGCTTAACACTAGCGGGACACGGGGAGCTGTTTTTT,TRBD2,TRBJ2-2,TRBV7-2,15,many
CANGGTYNEQFF,TGTGCCAACGGGGGGACCTACAATGAGCAGTTCTTC,TRBD2,TRBJ2-1,TRBV6-1,12,once
CAWEPGTGSGELFF,TGTGCCTGGGAGCCCGGGACAGGGTCCGGGGAGCTGTTTTTT,TRBD1,TRBJ2-2,TRBV30,14,few
CSAGTNYEQYF,TGCAGTGCTGGGACGAACTACGAGCAGTACTTC,-,TRBJ2-7,TRBV20-1,11,few
CASSLEFAHNEQFF,TGTGCCAGCAGCTTAGAATTCGCCCACAATGAGCAGTTCTTC,-,TRBJ2-1,TRBV11-3,14,-
CASSRQGGADTQYF,TGTGCCAGCAGCCGACAGGGGGGGGCAGATACGCAGTATTTT,TRBD1,TRBJ2-3,TRBV3-1,14,-
CSGRDSYEQYF,TGCAGCGGGCGGGACTCCTACGAGCAGTACTTC,-,TRBJ2-7,TRBV29-1,11,-
CASSLDRTEQFF,TGTGCCAGCAGCTTAGACAGGACTGAGCAGTTCTTC,-,TRBJ2-1,TRBV7-2,12,-
CASSLLAGVPDNEQFF,TGCGCCAGCAGCTTGCTAGCGGGAGTGCCCGACAATGAGCAGTTCTTC,TRBD2,TRBJ2-1,TRBV5-1,16,-
CASSFTDSQETQYF,TGTGCCAGCAGCTTTACGGACAGTCAAGAGACCCAGTACTTC,-,TRBJ2-5,TRBV5-4,14,few
CASSHNRGGYNEQFF,TGTGCCAGCAGTCACAACAGGGGGGGGTACAATGAGCAGTTCTTC,-,TRBJ2-1,TRBV6-2/TRBV6-3,15,many
CASSLGDRVNEQYF,TGTGCCAGCAGCTTAGGGGACAGGGTAAACGAGCAGTACTTC,TRBD1,TRBJ2-7,TRBV7-9,14,few
CASSLEGGSIYEQYF,TGCGCCAGCAGCTTGGAGGGAGGGTCAATTTACGAGCAGTACTTC,TRBD2,TRBJ2-7,TRBV5-1,15,few
CATGTGPGGYTF,TGTGCCACCGGGACAGGGCCGGGGGGCTACACCTTC,TRBD1,TRBJ1-2,TRBV24-1,12,-
CSATSGGFTDTQYF,TGCAGTGCGACTAGCGGGGGATTCACAGATACGCAGTATTTT,TRBD2,TRBJ2-3,TRBV20-1,14,many
CASSGSRTPSGYTF,TGTGCCAGCAGTGGGAGCAGGACTCCCAGTGGCTACACCTTC,-,TRBJ1-2,TRBV2,14,-
CSASPGAGYNEQFF,TGCAGTGCTAGTCCGGGGGCGGGATACAATGAGCAGTTCTTC,-,TRBJ2-1,TRBV20-1,14,-
CASSPGTGREKLFF,TGCGCCAGCTCCCCCGGGACAGGGCGTGAAAAACTGTTTTTT,TRBD1,TRBJ1-4,TRBV4-3,14,-
CASSAGTGIRETQYF,TGCGCCAGCAGTGCCGGGACAGGGATCAGAGAGACCCAGTACTTC,TRBD1,TRBJ2-5,TRBV10-1,15,few
CSVELQNEQFF,TGCAGCGTTGAGCTCCAGAATGAGCAGTTCTTC,-,TRBJ2-1,TRBV29-1,11,few
CSASVQGKAFF,TGCAGTGCTAGCGTACAGGGAAAAGCTTTCTTT,-,TRBJ1-1,TRBV20-1,11,few
CASRDVGLSSYEQYF,TGTGCCAGCAGGGACGTAGGGCTAAGCTCCTACGAGCAGTACTTC,-,TRBJ2-7,TRBV2,15,-
CASNLASGKYEQFF,TGTGCCAGCAACCTCGCAAGTGGGAAGTATGAGCAGTTCTTC,-,TRBJ2-1,TRBV12-3/TRBV12-4,14,few
CASARGSSYEQYF,TGTGCCAGCGCTCGGGGGAGCTCCTACGAGCAGTACTTC,-,TRBJ2-7,TRBV28,13,-
CSAPRTGTGELFF,TGCAGTGCTCCACGGACAGGGACCGGGGAGCTGTTTTTT,TRBD1,TRBJ2-2,TRBV20-1,13,-
CASSEEAAVSPLHF,TGTGCCAGCAGTGAGGAGGCTGCCGTTTCACCCCTCCACTTT,-,TRBJ1-6,TRBV2,14,many
CASSQDLRLDTGELFF,TGTGCCAGCAGCCAAGATCTGAGACTCGACACCGGGGAGCTGTTTTTT,-,TRBJ2-2,TRBV4-2,16,-
CASSYQSSTYEQYF,TGTGCCAGCAGTTACCAGTCTAGTACCTACGAGCAGTACTTC,-,TRBJ2-7,TRBV6-5,14,many
CASSPKTPAGVANVLTF,TGTGCCAGCTCACCAAAGACGCCGGCTGGGGTTGCCAACGTCCTGACTTTC,-,TRBJ2-6,TRBV18,17,many
CASSLSGSRDTQYF,TGTGCCAGCAGCCTTAGCGGGAGTAGAGATACGCAGTATTTT,TRBD2,TRBJ2-3,TRBV7-8,14,-
CSVNRAGGEAFF,TGCAGCGTCAACCGGGCGGGAGGTGAAGCTTTCTTT,-,TRBJ1-1,TRBV29-1,12,-
CSAREAGQGAYTEAFF,TGCAGTGCTAGAGAGGCGGGACAGGGGGCATACACTGAAGCTTTCTTT,TRBD1,TRBJ1-1,TRBV20-1,16,many
CASSTGGGNYEQYF,TGTGCCAGCAGCACTGGTGGAGGGAACTACGAGCAGTACTTC,-,TRBJ2-7,TRBV3-1,14,few
CASSYSTGTPPYEQYF,TGTGCCAGCAGTTACTCGACGGGGACCCCCCCCTACGAGCAGTACTTC,-,TRBJ2-7,TRBV6-5,16,few
CASSDRTAGGGYGYTF,TGCGCCAGCAGCGATCGAACCGCAGGGGGCGGCTATGGCTACACCTTC,TRBD1,TRBJ1-2,TRBV10-2,16,few
CASSAGGSLFF,TGTGCCAGCAGCGCGGGGGGTAGTCTGTTCTTC,TRBD2,TRBJ2-1,TRBV3-1,11,-
CASSSIGSYNSPLHF,TGTGCCAGCAGTTCCATCGGCTCCTATAATTCACCCCTCCACTTT,-,TRBJ1-6,TRBV28,15,-
CASSRVSVFAEAFF,TGTGCCAGCAGCCGGGTTTCGGTTTTCGCTGAAGCTTTCTTT,-,TRBJ1-1,TRBV5-6,14,few
CASSHRGNYEQYF,TGTGCCAGCAGCCACAGGGGCAACTACGAGCAGTACTTC,TRBD1,TRBJ2-7,TRBV5-6,13,-